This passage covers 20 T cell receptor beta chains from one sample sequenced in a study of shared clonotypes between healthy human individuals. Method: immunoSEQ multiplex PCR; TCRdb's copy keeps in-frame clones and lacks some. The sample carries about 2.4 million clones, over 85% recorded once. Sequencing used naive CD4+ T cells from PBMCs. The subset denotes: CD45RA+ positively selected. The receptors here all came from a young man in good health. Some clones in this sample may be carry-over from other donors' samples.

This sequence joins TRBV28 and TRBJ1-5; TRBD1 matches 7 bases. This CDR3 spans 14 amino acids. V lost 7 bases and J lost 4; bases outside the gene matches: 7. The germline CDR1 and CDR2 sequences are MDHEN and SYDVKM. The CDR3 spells CASIGGGMNQPQHF. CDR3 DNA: TGTGCCAGCATCGGAGGGGGCATGAATCAGCCCCAGCATTTT.

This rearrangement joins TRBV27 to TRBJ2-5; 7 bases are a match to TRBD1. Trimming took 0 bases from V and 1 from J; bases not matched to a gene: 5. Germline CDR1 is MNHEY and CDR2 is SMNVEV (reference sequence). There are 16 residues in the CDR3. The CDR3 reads CASSLSSDRAQETQYF. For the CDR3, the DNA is TGTGCCAGCAGTTTATCCAGTGACAGGGCCCAAGAGACCCAGTACTTC.

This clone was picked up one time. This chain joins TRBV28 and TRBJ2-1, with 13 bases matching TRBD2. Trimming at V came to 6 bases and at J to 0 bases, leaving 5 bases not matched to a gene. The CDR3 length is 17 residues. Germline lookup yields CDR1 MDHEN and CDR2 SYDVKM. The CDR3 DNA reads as TGTGCCAGCAGCCGGACTAGCGGGAGAATCTCCTACAATGAGCAGTTCTTC. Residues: CASSRTSGRISYNEQFF.

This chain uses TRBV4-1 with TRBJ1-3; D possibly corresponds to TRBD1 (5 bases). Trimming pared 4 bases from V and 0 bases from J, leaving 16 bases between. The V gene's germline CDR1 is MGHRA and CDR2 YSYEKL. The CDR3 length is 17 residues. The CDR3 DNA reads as TGCGCCAGCAGCCCTTCCTGGGGGAGAAGCTCTGGAAACACCATATATTTT. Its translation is CASSPSWGRSSGNTIYF.

DNA for the CDR3: TGTGCCAGCACCACCCCCCGGGGGTTCTCCTACGAGCAGTACTTC. It is translated as CASTTPRGFSYEQYF. The chain joins TRBV28 to TRBJ2-7; D possibly corresponds to TRBD2 (6 bases). The CDR3 has 15 residues. CDR1 MDHEN and CDR2 SYDVKM come from the germline V gene. Trimming removed 7 bases at V and 0 bases at J, with 16 bases between.

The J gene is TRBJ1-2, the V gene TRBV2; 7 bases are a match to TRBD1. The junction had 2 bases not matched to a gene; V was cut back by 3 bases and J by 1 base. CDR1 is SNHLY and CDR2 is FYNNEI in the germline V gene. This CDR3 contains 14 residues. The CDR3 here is CASSEGTDNYGYTF. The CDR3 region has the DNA TGTGCCAGCAGTGAGGGGACAGATAACTATGGCTACACCTTC.

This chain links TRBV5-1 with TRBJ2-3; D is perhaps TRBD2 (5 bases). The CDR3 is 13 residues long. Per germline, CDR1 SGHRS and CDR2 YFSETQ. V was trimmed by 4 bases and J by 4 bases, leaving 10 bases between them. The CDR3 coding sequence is TGCGCCAGCAGCCGCCATAGCGCAGATACGCAGTATTTT. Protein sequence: CASSRHSADTQYF.

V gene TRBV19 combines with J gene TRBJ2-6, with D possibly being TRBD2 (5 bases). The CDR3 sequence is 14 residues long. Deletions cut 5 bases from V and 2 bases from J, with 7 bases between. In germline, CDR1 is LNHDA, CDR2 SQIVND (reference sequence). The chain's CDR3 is CASSLGTGANVLTF. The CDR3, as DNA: TGTGCCAGTAGTCTCGGGACTGGGGCCAACGTCCTGACTTTC. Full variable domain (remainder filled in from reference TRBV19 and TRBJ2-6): DGGITQSPKYLFRKEGQNVTLSCEQNLNHDAMYWYRQDPGQGLRLIYYSQIVNDFQKGDIAEGYSVSREKKESFPLTVTSAQKNPTAFYLCASSLGTGANVLTFGAGSRLTVL.

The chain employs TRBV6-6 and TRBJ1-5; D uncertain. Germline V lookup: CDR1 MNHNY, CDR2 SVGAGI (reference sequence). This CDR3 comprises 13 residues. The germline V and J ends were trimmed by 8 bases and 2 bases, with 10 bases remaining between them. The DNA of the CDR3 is TGTGCCAGCCGGGGTGTCGGCAATCAGCCCCAGCATTTT. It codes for CASRGVGNQPQHF.

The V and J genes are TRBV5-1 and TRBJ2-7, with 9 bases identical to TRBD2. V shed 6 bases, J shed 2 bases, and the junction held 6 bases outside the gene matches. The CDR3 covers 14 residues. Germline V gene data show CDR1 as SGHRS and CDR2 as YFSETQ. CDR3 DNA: TGCGCCAGCACCCCGACTAGCGGACCCTACGAGCAGTACTTC. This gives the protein CASTPTSGPYEQYF.

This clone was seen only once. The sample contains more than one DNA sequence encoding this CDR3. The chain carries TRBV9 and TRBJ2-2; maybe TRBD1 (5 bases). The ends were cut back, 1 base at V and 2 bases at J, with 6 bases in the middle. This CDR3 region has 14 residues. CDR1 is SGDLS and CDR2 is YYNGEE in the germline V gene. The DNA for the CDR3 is TGTGCCAGCAGCGTACGGACAAACACCGGGGAGCTGTTTTTT. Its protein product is CASSVRTNTGELFF.

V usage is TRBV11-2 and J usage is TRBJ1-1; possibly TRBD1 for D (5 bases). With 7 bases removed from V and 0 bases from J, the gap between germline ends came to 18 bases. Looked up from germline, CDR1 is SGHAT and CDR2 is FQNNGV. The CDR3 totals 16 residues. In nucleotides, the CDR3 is TGTGCCAGCAAGGTGTTAGGGGCTGGCATGAACACTGAAGCTTTCTTT. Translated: CASKVLGAGMNTEAFF. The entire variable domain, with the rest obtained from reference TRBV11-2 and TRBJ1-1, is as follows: EAGVAQSPRYKIIEKRQSVAFWCNPISGHATLYWYQQILGQGPKLLIQFQNNGVVDDSQLPKDRFSAERLKGVDSTLKIQPAKLEDSAVYLCASKVLGAGMNTEAFFGQGTRLTVV.

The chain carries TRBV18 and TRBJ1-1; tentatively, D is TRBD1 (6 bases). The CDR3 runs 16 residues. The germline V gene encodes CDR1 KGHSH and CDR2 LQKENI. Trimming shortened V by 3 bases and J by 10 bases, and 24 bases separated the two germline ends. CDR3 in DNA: TGTGCCAGCTCACCCAACAGGGTTCTTGGGGGGTCCGGAGCTTTCTTT. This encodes CASSPNRVLGGSGAFF.

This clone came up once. In DNA, the CDR3 is TGTGCCAGCAGCCTCACAGGGGGACTTAATGAAAAACTGTTTTTT. This encodes CASSLTGGLNEKLFF. The chain recombines TRBV7-9 with TRBJ1-4; TRBD1 matches 8 bases. The germline V gene has CDR1 SEHNR and CDR2 FQNEAQ (reference sequence). Trimming at V came to 5 bases and at J to 4 bases, leaving 6 bases not matched to a gene. The length of the CDR3 is 15 residues.

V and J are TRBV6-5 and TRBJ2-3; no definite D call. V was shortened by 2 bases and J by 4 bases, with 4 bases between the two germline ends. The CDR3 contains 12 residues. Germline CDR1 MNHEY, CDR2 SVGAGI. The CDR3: CASSYEADTQYF. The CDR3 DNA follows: TGTGCCAGCAGTTACGAGGCAGATACGCAGTATTTT.

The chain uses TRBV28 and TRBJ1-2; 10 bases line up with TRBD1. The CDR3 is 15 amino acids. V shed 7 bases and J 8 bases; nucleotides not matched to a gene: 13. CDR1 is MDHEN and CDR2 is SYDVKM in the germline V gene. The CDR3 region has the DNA TGTGCCAGCACCCAGAGACAGGGGGCGCTAGGCGGCTACACCTTC. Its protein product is CASTQRQGALGGYTF.

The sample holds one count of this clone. Here the CDR3 DNA reads TGCGCCATTTCACAGGGGGCTGGGGATGAGCAGTTCTTC. Its translation is CAISQGAGDEQFF. V is TRBV4-3 and J is TRBJ2-1, with TRBD1 identical over 9 bases. Trimming took 10 bases from V and 8 from J; bases not matched to a gene: 9. There are 13 residues in the CDR3. Germline V gene data show CDR1 as LGHNA and CDR2 as YSLEER.

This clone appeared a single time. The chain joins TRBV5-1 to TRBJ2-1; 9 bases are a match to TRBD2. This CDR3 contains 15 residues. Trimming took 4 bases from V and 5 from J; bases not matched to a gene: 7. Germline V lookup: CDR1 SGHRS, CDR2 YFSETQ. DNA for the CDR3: TGCGCCAGCAGCGTAGCTAGCGGGACCCACAATGAGCAGTTCTTC. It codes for CASSVASGTHNEQFF.

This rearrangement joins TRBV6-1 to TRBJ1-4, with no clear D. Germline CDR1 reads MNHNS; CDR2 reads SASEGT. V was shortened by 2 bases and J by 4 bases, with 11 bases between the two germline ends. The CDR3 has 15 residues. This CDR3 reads CASSEFPGLNEKLFF. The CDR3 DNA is TGTGCCAGCAGTGAATTTCCCGGTCTTAATGAAAAACTGTTTTTT.

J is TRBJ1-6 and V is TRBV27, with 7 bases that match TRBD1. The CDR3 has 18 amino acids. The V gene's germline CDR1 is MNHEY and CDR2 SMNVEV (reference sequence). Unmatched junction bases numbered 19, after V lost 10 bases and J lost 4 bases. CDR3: CAIQGGGEYVGYNSPLHF. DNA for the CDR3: TGTGCCATCCAAGGAGGGGGCGAGTACGTCGGGTATAATTCACCCCTCCACTTT.